The present entry profiles one TCR beta chain with its context. The data derive from a study of CD8 T cells in Susac syndrome. From blood CD8+ and CD4+ T cells, the TCR beta chain was sequenced. Multiple sclerosis controls were treatment-naive patients with stable or active relapsing-remitting disease. Isolation of CD8+ and CD4+ T cells was performed negatively, whereas enrichment of TEMRA cells was done by FACS. Random hexamers were used to reverse transcribe the RNA input (about 0.5 to 1 ug). It was immunoSEQ multiplex PCR that amplified TCR beta CDR3 across 54 Vbeta and 13 Jbeta. TCRdb called the immunoSEQ multiplex PCR reads again in MiXCR, with one record for every CDR3 protein. Of roughly 120,000 distinct CDR3 sequences listed, 90% to 95% are singletons. The length of the CDR3 is 15 residues. The germline V gene encodes CDR1 DFQATT and CDR2 SNEGSKA (reference sequence). V shed 4 bases, J shed 2 bases, and the junction held 6 bases outside the gene matches.

Sequencing input: CD4+ T cells from PBMCs. This TCR was recovered from a human donor with multiple sclerosis. This chain uses TRBV20-1 with TRBJ1-4; 8 positions match TRBD1. CDR3: CSATQGAPTNEKLFF. CDR3 DNA: TGCAGTGCTACGCAGGGGGCGCCTACTAATGAAAAACTGTTTTTT.